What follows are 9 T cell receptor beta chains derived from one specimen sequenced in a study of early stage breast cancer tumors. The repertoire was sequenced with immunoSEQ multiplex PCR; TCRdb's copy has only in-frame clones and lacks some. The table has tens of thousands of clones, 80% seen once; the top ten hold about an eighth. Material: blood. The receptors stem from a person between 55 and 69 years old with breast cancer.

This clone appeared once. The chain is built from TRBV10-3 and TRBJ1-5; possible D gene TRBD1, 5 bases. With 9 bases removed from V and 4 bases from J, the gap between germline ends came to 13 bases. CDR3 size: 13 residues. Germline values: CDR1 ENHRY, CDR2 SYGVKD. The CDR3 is CAIGDGGNQPQHF. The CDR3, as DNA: TGTGCCATAGGGGACGGGGGTAATCAGCCCCAGCATTTT.

The CDR3 loop is CASSLKAGTDQETQYF. In DNA form, the CDR3 reads TGTGCCAGCAGCCTAAAAGCAGGGACAGACCAAGAGACCCAGTACTTC. The gene calls are TRBV21-1 and TRBJ2-5; the DNA was not compared with TRBD1, the D call given in the table. TRBV21-1 is tagged as a pseudogene. The CDR3 sequence is 16 residues long.

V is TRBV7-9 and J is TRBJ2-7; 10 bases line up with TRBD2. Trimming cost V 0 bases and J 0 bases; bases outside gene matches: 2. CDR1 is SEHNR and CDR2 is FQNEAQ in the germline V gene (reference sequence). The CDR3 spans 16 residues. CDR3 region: CASSLAASGSSYEQYF. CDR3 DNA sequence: TGTGCCAGCAGCTTAGCCGCTAGCGGGAGCTCCTACGAGCAGTACTTC. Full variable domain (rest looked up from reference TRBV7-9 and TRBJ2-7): DTGVSQNPRHKITKRGQNVTFRCDPISEHNRLYWYRQTLGQGPEFLTYFQNEAQLEKSRLLSDRFSAERPKGSFSTLEIQRTEQGDSAMYLCASSLAASGSSYEQYFGPGTRLTVT.

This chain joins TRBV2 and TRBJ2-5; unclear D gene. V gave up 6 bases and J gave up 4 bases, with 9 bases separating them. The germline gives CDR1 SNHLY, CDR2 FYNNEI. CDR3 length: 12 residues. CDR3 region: CASRLFRETQYF. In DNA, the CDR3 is TGTGCCAGCAGACTCTTTAGAGAGACCCAGTACTTC. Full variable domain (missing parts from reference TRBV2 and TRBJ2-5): EPEVTQTPSHQVTQMGQEVILRCVPISNHLYFYWYRQILGQKVEFLVSFYNNEISEKSEIFDDQFSVERPDGSNFTLKIRSTKLEDSAMYFCASRLFRETQYFGPGTRLLVL.

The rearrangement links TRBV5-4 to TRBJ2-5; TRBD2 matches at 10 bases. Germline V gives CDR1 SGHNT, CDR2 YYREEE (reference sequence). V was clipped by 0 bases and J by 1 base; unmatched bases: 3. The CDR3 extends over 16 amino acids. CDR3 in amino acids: CASSLEASGSQETQYF. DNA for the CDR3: TGTGCCAGCAGCTTGGAGGCTAGCGGGAGCCAAGAGACCCAGTACTTC.

The CDR3 protein is CAATIPGAGTEAFF. CDR3 DNA sequence: TGTGCCGCCACGATTCCAGGGGCTGGCACTGAAGCTTTCTTT. The chain links TRBV10-3 to TRBJ1-1; perhaps TRBD1 as D (6 bases). Trimming cost V 11 bases and J 4 bases, with 20 bases left between them. The CDR3 loop spans 14 amino acids. CDR1 is ENHRY and CDR2 is SYGVKD in the germline V gene.

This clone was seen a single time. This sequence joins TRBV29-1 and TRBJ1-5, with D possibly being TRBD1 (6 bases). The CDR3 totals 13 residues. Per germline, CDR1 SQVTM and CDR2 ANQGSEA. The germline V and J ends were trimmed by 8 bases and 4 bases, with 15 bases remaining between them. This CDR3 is CSYGTRDNQPQHF. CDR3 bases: TGCAGCTACGGGACAAGGGATAATCAGCCCCAGCATTTT.

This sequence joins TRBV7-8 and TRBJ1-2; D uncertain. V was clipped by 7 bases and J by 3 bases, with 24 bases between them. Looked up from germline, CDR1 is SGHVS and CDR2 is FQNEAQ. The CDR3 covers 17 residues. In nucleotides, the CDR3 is TGTGCCAGCAACCACTTGACGGGAGAATCGCCGGACTATGGCTACACCTTC. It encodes CASNHLTGESPDYGYTF.

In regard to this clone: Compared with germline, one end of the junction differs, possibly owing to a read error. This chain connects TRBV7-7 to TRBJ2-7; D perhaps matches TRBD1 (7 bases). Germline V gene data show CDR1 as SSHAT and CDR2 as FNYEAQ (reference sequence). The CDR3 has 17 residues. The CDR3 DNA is TGTGCTAGCAGCTTATGGTGCCCAGGGGGGAACAGCTACGAGCAGTACTTC. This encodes CASSLWCPGGNSYEQYF.